The source of this T cell receptor beta chain is a study of cytomegalovirus exposure and HLA in healthy donors. Turning to the study itself: One earlier analysis, a look at 150 million to 200 million T cells, found more than 100 million unique TCR beta sequences.

The CDR3 is 15 amino acids. Deletions cut 10 bases from V and 0 bases from J, with 19 bases between. Germline CDR1 reads MNHEY; CDR2 reads SVGAGI. Study-wide results and caveats: Immune exposure data for these donors was limited to CMV serostatus.

With 60 Vbeta and 13 Jbeta primers, the PCR was carried out. The assay was immunoSEQ multiplex PCR, and TCRdb's table has in-frame clones only and misses some. The table lists fewer than 350,000 clones, roughly 90% of them singletons. About this clone itself: The antigen is undetermined.

The rearrangement joins TRBV6-5 to TRBJ2-7; perhaps TRBD1 as D (6 bases). The sequenced sample was PBMCs. The clonotype comes from a woman aged 18-30 years in good health and CMV-seronegative. The CDR3 bases are TGTGCCATCAGACAATCAACAGGGCCCTCCTACGAGCAGTACTTC. This codes for CAIRQSTGPSYEQYF.